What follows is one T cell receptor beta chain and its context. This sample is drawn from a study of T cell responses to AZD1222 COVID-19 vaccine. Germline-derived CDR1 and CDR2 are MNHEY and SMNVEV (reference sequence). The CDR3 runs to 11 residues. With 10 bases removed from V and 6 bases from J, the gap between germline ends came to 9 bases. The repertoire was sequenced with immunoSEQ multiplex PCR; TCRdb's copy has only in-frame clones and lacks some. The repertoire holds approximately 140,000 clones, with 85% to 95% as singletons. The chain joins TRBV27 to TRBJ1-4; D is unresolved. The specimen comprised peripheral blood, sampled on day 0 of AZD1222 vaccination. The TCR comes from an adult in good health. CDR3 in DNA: TGTGCCACTTTCTGGGATGAAAAACTGTTTTTT. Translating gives CATFWDEKLFF.